This passage covers 20 T cell receptor beta chains from one sample sequenced in a study of T cell changes during pregnancy in multiple sclerosis. Sequencing was performed with immunoSEQ multiplex PCR; in TCRdb, only in-frame clones are kept and a portion is missing. The data hold about 40,000 clones, with roughly nine tenths observed a single time. The sequences come from CD4+ T cells from peripheral blood mononuclear cells, collected after pregnancy. All receptors derive from a female donor with multiple sclerosis, enrolled in a pregnancy study.

The CDR3 sequence: CAIRDSWGRNTEAFF. The CDR3 coding sequence is TGTGCCATCAGGGACTCCTGGGGAAGGAACACTGAAGCTTTCTTT. The chain combines TRBV10-3 with TRBJ1-1; D uncertain. CDR1 is ENHRY, CDR2 SYGVKD, per germline. Trimming left V 6 bases short and J 1 base short, with 15 bases between. CDR3 length: 15 residues.

The genes are TRBV7-2 and TRBJ2-1; perhaps TRBD2 as D (5 bases). The V and J ends lost 1 base and 2 bases respectively, with 12 bases between them. CDR1 is SGHTA, CDR2 FQGNSA, per germline. CDR3 size: 16 residues. In nucleotides, the CDR3 is TGTGCCAGCAGCTTAGTGGTGGGAGTCCCCTACAATGAGCAGTTCTTC. Encoded protein: CASSLVVGVPYNEQFF.

This clone occurred once. In nucleotides, the CDR3 is TGTGCCAGCAGTCCCGGACAGGGGGGAGGTGGGGAGCTGTTTTTT. The encoded protein is CASSPGQGGGGELFF. This chain joins TRBV5-4 and TRBJ2-2; 10 bases align to TRBD1. CDR1 is SGHNT, CDR2 YYREEE, per germline (reference sequence). CDR3 length equals 15 residues. J gave up 8 bases and V 5 bases, and 9 bases lay outside the gene matches.

The J gene is TRBJ2-2, the V gene TRBV27, with no clear D. CDR3 length equals 15 residues. Trimming shortened V by 3 bases and J by 2 bases, and 10 bases separated the two germline ends. CDR1 is MNHEY and CDR2 is SMNVEV in the germline V gene (reference sequence). The CDR3 sequence: CASSLFSPNTGELFF. The CDR3 region has the DNA TGTGCCAGCAGTTTGTTTTCCCCAAACACCGGGGAGCTGTTTTTT.

The rearrangement links TRBV27 to TRBJ2-7; 7 bases align to TRBD1. After removal of 5 bases from V and 2 bases from J, the junction contained 9 bases not matched to a gene. CDR1 and CDR2 from the germline V gene are MNHEY and SMNVEV (reference sequence). The CDR3 is 15 amino acids. The CDR3 DNA reads TGTGCCAGCAGTACTAAACAGGGGAACACCTACGAGCAGTACTTC. It translates to CASSTKQGNTYEQYF.

The chain couples TRBV18 to TRBJ2-1; no definite D call. Deletions cut 6 bases from V and 2 bases from J, with 17 bases between. The CDR3 consists of 16 residues. Germline CDR1 reads KGHSH; CDR2 reads LQKENI. The CDR3 DNA sequence: TGTGCCAGCTCGCCCTATTCAGGCACTCCCTACAATGAGCAGTTCTTC. Translation: CASSPYSGTPYNEQFF.

The count of this clone is one. The V and J genes are TRBV2 and TRBJ1-5; D is unresolved. The CDR3 sequence is 13 residues long. Germline assignment: CDR1 SNHLY and CDR2 FYNNEI. The V gene lost 4 bases and the J gene lost 5 bases, with 9 bases spanning the gap. The CDR3 bases are TGTGCCAGCAGTGCTTCGAGGGATCAGCCCCAGCATTTT. It is translated as CASSASRDQPQHF. Based on the CDR3 plus reference TRBV2 and TRBJ1-5, the full variable domain is EPEVTQTPSHQVTQMGQEVILRCVPISNHLYFYWYRQILGQKVEFLVSFYNNEISEKSEIFDDQFSVERPDGSNFTLKIRSTKLEDSAMYFCASSASRDQPQHFGDGTRLSIL.

V gene TRBV7-9 combines with J gene TRBJ2-1; TRBD2 matches 8 bases. The V and J ends lost 3 bases and 7 bases, in that order; junction bases with no gene match: 5. This CDR3 is 14 amino acids long. Germline V CDR1 and CDR2: SEHNR, FQNEAQ (reference sequence). The CDR3 here is CASSFYREGNEQFF. CDR3 in DNA: TGTGCCAGCAGCTTCTACCGGGAGGGTAATGAGCAGTTCTTC.

This chain joins TRBV11-2 and TRBJ2-1; TRBD2 matches 14 bases. J was trimmed by 5 bases and V by 5 bases; bases with no gene match: 5. The CDR3 runs to 16 residues. Germline CDR1 reads SGHAT; CDR2 reads FQNNGV. CDR3 residues: CASSPGTSGRHNEQFF. The CDR3 nucleotides read TGTGCCAGCAGCCCAGGGACTAGCGGGAGACACAATGAGCAGTTCTTC.

This clone was seen a single time. V is TRBV5-6 and J is TRBJ2-6; possible D gene TRBD1, 6 bases. The CDR3 is 15 residues long. CDR1 is SGHDT, CDR2 YYEEEE, per germline. V lost 4 bases to trimming and J lost 2 bases, with 10 bases between them. In nucleotides, the CDR3 is TGTGCCAGCAGCCCCGACAGGACTGGGGCCAACGTCCTGACTTTC. Translated: CASSPDRTGANVLTF. The full variable domain, completed using reference TRBV5-6 and TRBJ2-6, is DAGVTQSPTHLIKTRGQQVTLRCSPKSGHDTVSWYQQALGQGPQFIFQYYEEEERQRGNFPDRFSGHQFPNYSSELNVNALLLGDSALYLCASSPDRTGANVLTFGAGSRLTVL.

This clone was observed a single time. The gene calls are TRBV2 and TRBJ1-3; 7 bases are a match to TRBD1. The CDR3 covers 15 residues. V was pared by 7 bases and J by 4 bases, with 10 bases of the junction left unmatched. CDR1 SNHLY and CDR2 FYNNEI come from the germline V gene. The DNA for the CDR3 is TGTGCCAGCACCATGTTACAGGGGTCAGGAAACACCATATATTTT. The encoded protein is CASTMLQGSGNTIYF.

The chain combines TRBV2 with TRBJ1-5; TRBD1 matches at 7 bases. The CDR3 runs 18 residues. The germline CDR1 and CDR2 sequences are SNHLY and FYNNEI. Trimming took 3 bases from V and 0 from J; bases not matched to a gene: 11. DNA of the CDR3: TGTGCCAGCAGTGATCCGCTGGGACAGTCCGATAGCAATCAGCCCCAGCATTTT. Amino acids: CASSDPLGQSDSNQPQHF.

The chain has TRBV6-6 and TRBJ2-7; TRBD1 agrees at 10 bases. This CDR3 contains 15 residues. Germline CDR1 reads MNHNY; CDR2 reads SVGAGI (reference sequence). V shed 4 bases and J 7 bases; nucleotides not matched to a gene: 10. Here the CDR3 reads CASSFSDRGRVEQYF. The CDR3 nucleotides are TGTGCCAGCAGTTTCTCTGACAGGGGGCGAGTTGAGCAGTACTTC.

The genes are TRBV27 and TRBJ2-1, with D tentatively TRBD1 (5 bases). Trimming took 2 bases from V and 6 from J, leaving 8 bases between them. CDR3 size: 13 residues. Per germline, CDR1 MNHEY and CDR2 SMNVEV (reference sequence). CDR3 protein: CASSLDRGNEQFF. In DNA form, the CDR3 reads TGTGCCAGCAGTTTAGATAGGGGCAATGAGCAGTTCTTC.

CDR3 bases: TGTGCCAGCAGCATGGGCACAACTAATGAAAAACTGTTTTTT. This translates into CASSMGTTNEKLFF. V and J are TRBV7-2 and TRBJ1-4; D is uncertain. The CDR3 consists of 14 residues. Trimming removed 5 bases at V and 0 bases at J, with 7 bases between. Germline V lookup: CDR1 SGHTA, CDR2 FQGNSA.

The V gene is TRBV25-1, the J gene TRBJ2-7, with TRBD2 as a possible D gene (5 bases). V was clipped by 2 bases and J by 2 bases, with 10 bases between them. CDR1 is MGHDK, CDR2 SYGVNS, per germline. This CDR3 region has 14 residues. CDR3 DNA sequence: TGTGCCAGCAGTGAAGTCGGGATAACCTACGAGCAGTACTTC. Protein product: CASSEVGITYEQYF.

The rearrangement links TRBV5-1 to TRBJ2-7; TRBD2 might be the D (5 bases). The V gene's germline CDR1 is SGHRS and CDR2 YFSETQ. There are 16 residues in the CDR3. V dropped 0 bases and J dropped 0 bases, with 13 bases sitting between them. CDR3 coding DNA: TGCGCCAGCAGCTTGGGTGCGAGCGGTTACTCCTACGAGCAGTACTTC. Its protein is CASSLGASGYSYEQYF.

The J gene is TRBJ1-3, the V gene TRBV5-4; TRBD1 might be the D (5 bases). Per the germline V gene, CDR1 is SGHNT and CDR2 is YYREEE (reference sequence). V gave up 0 bases and J gave up 1 base, with 17 bases separating them. The CDR3 runs 18 residues. This chain's CDR3 is CASSLGGGDTRSGNTIYF. The CDR3 DNA reads as TGTGCCAGCAGCTTGGGAGGAGGGGATACAAGGTCTGGAAACACCATATATTTT.

This clone was recorded a few times. This rearrangement joins TRBV2 to TRBJ1-5, with a weak D call TRBD1 (6 bases). The length of the CDR3 is 15 residues. The ends were cut back, 3 bases at V and 4 bases at J, with 13 bases in the middle. CDR1 and CDR2 (germline): SNHLY, FYNNEI. The CDR3 spells CASSDMRGINQPQHF. The DNA of the CDR3 is TGTGCCAGCAGTGATATGAGGGGGATTAATCAGCCCCAGCATTTT.

This sequence joins TRBV30 and TRBJ2-2, with D perhaps matching TRBD2 (6 bases). Germline V lookup: CDR1 GTSNPN, CDR2 SVGIG (reference sequence). The V and J ends lost 0 bases and 3 bases respectively, with 11 bases between them. This CDR3 is 15 amino acids long. The chain's CDR3 is CAWSVGRRHTGELFF. CDR3 bases: TGTGCCTGGAGTGTGGGGAGGCGACACACCGGGGAGCTGTTTTTT.